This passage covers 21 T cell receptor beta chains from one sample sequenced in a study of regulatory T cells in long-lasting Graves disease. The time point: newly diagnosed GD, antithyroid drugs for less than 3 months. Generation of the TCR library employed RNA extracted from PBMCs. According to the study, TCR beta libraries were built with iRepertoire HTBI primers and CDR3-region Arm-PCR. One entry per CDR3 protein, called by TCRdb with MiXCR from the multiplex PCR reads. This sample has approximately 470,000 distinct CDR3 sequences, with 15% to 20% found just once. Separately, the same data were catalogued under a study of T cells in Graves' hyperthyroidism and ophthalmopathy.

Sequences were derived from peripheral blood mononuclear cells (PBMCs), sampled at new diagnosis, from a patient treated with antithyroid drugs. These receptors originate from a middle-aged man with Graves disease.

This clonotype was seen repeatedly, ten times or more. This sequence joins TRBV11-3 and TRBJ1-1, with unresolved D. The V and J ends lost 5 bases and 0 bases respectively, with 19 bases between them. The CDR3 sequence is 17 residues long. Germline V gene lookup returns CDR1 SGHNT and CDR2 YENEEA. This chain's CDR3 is CASSQRRGQAMNTEAFF. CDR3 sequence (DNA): TGTGCCAGCAGCCAAAGAAGAGGGCAGGCCATGAACACTGAAGCTTTCTTT.

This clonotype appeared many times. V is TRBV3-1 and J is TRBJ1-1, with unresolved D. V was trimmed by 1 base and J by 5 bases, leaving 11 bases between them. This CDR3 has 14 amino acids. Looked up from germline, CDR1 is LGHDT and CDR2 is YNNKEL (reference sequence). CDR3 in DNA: TGTGCCAGCAGCCAAGGGGGATGGGGTACTGAAGCTTTCTTT. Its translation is CASSQGGWGTEAFF.

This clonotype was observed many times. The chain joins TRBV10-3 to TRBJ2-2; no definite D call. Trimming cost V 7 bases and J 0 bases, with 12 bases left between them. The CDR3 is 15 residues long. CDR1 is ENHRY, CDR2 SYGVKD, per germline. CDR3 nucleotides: TGTGCCATCAACCTCGGCTCATCGAACACCGGGGAGCTGTTTTTT. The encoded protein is CAINLGSSNTGELFF.

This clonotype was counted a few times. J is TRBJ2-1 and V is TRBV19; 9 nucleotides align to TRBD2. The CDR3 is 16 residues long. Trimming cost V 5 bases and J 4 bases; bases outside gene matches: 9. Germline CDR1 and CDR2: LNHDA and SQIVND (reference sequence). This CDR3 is CASSSQTSGKYNEQFF. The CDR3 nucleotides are TGTGCCAGTAGTTCACAGACTAGCGGAAAATACAATGAGCAGTTCTTC.

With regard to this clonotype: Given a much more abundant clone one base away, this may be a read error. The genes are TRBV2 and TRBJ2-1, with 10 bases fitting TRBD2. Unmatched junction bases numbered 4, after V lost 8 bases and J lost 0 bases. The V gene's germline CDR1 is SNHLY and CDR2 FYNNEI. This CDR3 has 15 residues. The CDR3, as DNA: TGTGCCAGCGGACCTAGCGGGGGCTCCTACAATGAGCAGTTCTTC. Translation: CASGPSGGSYNEQFF. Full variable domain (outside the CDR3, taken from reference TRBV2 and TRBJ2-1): EPEVTQTPSHQVTQMGQEVILRCVPISNHLYFYWYRQILGQKVEFLVSFYNNEISEKSEIFDDQFSVERPDGSNFTLKIRSTKLEDSAMYFCASGPSGGSYNEQFFGPGTRLTVL.

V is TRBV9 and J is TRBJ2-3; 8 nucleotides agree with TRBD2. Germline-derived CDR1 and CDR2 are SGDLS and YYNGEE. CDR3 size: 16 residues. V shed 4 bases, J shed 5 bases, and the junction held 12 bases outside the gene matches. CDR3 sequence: CASSLSGSPGGDTQYF. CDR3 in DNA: TGTGCCAGCAGCCTAAGCGGGAGCCCCGGGGGAGATACGCAGTATTTT.

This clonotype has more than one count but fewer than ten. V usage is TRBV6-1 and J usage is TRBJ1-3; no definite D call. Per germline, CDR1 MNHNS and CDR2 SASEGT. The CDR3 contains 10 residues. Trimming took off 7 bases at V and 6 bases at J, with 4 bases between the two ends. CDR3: CASMENTIYF. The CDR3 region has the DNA TGTGCCAGCATGGAAAACACCATATATTTT.

The CDR3 DNA sequence: TGCGCCAGCAGCCTGGACACGAGCGGTTTTGGACCCCAGCATTTT. Translating it yields CASSLDTSGFGPQHF. The chain employs TRBV5-1 and TRBJ1-5, with a possible D match to TRBD1 (5 bases). Trimming removed 4 bases at V and 10 bases at J, with 21 bases between. Germline CDR1 and CDR2: SGHRS and YFSETQ. There are 15 residues in the CDR3.

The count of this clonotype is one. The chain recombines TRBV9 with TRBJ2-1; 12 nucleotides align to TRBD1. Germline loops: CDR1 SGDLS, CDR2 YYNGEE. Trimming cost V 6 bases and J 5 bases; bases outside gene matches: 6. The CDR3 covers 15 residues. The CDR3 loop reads CASTPGQGAHNEQFF. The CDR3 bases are TGTGCCAGCACCCCGGGACAGGGGGCCCACAATGAGCAGTTCTTC.

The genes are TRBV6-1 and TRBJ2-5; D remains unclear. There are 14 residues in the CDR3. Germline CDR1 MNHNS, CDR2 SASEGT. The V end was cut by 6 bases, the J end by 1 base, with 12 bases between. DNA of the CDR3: TGTGCCAGCAGGCCTAGACGGCTCCAAGAGACCCAGTACTTC. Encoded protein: CASRPRRLQETQYF.

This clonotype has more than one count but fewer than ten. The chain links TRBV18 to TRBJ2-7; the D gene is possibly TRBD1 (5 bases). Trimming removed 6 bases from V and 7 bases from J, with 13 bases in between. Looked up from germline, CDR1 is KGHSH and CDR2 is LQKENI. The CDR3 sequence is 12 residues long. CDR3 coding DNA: TGTGCCAGCTCTCCCGACAGAGAGGAGCAGTACTTC. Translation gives CASSPDREEQYF.

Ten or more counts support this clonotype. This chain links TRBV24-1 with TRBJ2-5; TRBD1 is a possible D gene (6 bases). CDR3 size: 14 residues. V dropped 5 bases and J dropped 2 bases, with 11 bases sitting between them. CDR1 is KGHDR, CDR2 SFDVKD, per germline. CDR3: CATSAWGQQETQYF. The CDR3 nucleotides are TGTGCCACCAGTGCCTGGGGGCAGCAAGAGACCCAGTACTTC.

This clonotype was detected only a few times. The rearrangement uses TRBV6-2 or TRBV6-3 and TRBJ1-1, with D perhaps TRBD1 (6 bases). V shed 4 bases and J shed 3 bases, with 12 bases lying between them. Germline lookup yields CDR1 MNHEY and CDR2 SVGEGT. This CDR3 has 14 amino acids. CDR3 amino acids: CASSSGTMDTEAFF. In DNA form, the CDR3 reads TGTGCCAGCAGTTCCGGGACAATGGACACTGAAGCTTTCTTT.

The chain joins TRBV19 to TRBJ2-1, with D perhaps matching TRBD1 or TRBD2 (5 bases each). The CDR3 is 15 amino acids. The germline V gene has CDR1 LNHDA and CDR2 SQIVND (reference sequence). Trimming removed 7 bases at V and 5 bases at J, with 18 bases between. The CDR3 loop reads CASTTPGAPNNEQFF. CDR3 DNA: TGTGCCAGTACCACCCCCGGGGCCCCTAACAATGAGCAGTTCTTC.

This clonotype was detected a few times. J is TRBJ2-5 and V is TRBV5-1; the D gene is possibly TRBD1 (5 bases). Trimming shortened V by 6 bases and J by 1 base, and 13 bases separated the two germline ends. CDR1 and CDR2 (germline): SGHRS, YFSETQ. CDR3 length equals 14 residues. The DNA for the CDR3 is TGCGCCAGCACGGGCACAGGCGGCCAAGAGACCCAGTACTTC. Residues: CASTGTGGQETQYF.

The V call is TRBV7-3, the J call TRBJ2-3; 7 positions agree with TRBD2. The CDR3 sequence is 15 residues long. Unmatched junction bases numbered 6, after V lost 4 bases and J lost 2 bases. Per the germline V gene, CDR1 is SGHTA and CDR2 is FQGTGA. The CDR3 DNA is TGTGCCAGCAGCTGGACTAGGGAGCCCACAGATACGCAGTATTTT. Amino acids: CASSWTREPTDTQYF.

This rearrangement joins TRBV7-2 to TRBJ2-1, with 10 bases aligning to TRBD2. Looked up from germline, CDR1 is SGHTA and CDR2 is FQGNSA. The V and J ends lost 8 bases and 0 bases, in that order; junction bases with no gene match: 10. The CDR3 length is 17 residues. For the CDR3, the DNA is TGTGCCAGCCCCCTAGCGGGAGTTTTAAGCTCCTACAATGAGCAGTTCTTC. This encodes CASPLAGVLSSYNEQFF.

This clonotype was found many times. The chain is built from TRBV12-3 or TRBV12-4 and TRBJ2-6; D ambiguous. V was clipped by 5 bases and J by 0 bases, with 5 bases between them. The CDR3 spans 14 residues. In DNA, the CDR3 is TGTGCCAGCAGTCCTCGCTCTGGGGCCAACGTCCTGACTTTC. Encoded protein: CASSPRSGANVLTF.

CDR3 DNA sequence: TGTGCCAGCTCACCTCCGGGACTAGCGGGAGTAGAATACAATGAGCAGTTCTTC. Translated, it gives CASSPPGLAGVEYNEQFF. The genes are TRBV18 and TRBJ2-1; TRBD2 matches 14 bases. CDR3 size: 18 residues. V lost 3 bases to trimming and J lost 4 bases; unmatched junction nucleotides: 8. CDR1 and CDR2 from the germline V gene are KGHSH and LQKENI.

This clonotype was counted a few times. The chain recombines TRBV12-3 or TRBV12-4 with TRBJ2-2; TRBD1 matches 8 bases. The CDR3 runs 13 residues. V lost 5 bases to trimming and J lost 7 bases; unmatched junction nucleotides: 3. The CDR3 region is CASSTGGIGELFF. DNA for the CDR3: TGTGCCAGCAGTACAGGGGGGATCGGGGAGCTGTTTTTT.

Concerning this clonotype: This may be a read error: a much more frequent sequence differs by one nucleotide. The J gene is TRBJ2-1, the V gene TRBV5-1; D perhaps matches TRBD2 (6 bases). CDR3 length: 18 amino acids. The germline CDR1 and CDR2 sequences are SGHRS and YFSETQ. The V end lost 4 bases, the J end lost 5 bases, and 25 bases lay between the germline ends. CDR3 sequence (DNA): TGCGCCAGCAGCAGCCAGGGACTTACTCCCGGTGCGAACAATGAGCAGTTCTTC. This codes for CASSSQGLTPGANNEQFF.